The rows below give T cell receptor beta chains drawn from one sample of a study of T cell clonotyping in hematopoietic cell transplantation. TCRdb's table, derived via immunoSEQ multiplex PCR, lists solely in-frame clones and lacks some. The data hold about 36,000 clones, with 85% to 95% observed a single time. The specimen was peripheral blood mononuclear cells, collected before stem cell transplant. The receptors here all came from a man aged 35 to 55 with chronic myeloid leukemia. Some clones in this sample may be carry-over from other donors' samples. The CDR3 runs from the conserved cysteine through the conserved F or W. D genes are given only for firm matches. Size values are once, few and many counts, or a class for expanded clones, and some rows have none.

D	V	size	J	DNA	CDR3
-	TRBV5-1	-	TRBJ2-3	TGCGCCAGCAGCCTTATAGCGGCTAGCACAGATACGCAGTATTTT	CASSLIAASTDTQYF
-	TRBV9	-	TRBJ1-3	TGTGCCAGCAATAGGGGTGGAAACACCATATATTTT	CASNRGGNTIYF
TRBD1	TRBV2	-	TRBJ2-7	TGTGCCAGCAGGACAGGGGGCGGACGTATCGCCTACGAGCAGTACTTC	CASRTGGGRIAYEQYF
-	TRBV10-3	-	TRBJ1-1	TGTGCCATCGGGGGCGACACTGAAGCTTTCTTT	CAIGGDTEAFF
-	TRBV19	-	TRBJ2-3	TGTGCCAGTAGTCCGCAGGGGCCGCTCTCGGATACGCAGTATTTT	CASSPQGPLSDTQYF
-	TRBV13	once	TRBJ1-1	TGTGCCAGCAGCTCCCCCTACACTGAAGCTTTCTTT	CASSSPYTEAFF
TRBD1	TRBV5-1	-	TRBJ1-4	TGCGCCAGCAGCGCATGGCTGTCCCAGATAACAGGGGAAGTGGCTTGGGATGAAAAACTGTTTTTT	CASSAWLSQITGEVAWDEKLFF
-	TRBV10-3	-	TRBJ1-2	TGTGCCATCAGTGAGTCGCTACAAAGAACCTATGGCTACACCTTC	CAISESLQRTYGYTF
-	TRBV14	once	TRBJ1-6	TGTGCCAGCTCGCGACAGGTGTATAATTCACCCCTCCACTTT	CASSRQVYNSPLHF
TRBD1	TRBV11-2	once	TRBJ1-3	TGTGCCAGCAGCTGGGGACAGGGGGGAAACACCATATATTTT	CASSWGQGGNTIYF
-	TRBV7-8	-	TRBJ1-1	TGTGCCAGCAGCTTAGGTCTGCTGAACACTGAAGCTTTCTTT	CASSLGLLNTEAFF
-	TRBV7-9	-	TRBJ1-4	TGTGCCAGCAGCTTGACAGCGACTAATGAAAAACTGTTTTTT	CASSLTATNEKLFF
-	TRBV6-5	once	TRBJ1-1	TGTGCCAGCAGTTACGGCAGGGGAGGTGGTTACACTGAAGCTTTCTTT	CASSYGRGGGYTEAFF
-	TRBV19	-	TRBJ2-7	TGTGCCAGTAGTTACAGGGGCCCGGGGGCCTACGAGCAGTACTTC	CASSYRGPGAYEQYF
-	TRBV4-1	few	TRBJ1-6	TGCGCCAGCAGCCAAGGGTGGGGGTCGAGCGGTAATTCACCCCTCCACTTT	CASSQGWGSSGNSPLHF
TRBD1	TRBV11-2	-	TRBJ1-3	TGTGCCAGCAGCCGAGGACAGGACTCTGGAAACACCATATATTTT	CASSRGQDSGNTIYF
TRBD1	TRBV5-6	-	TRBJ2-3	TGTGCCAGCAGCTTCCAGGGGGTGGGTGTAGATACGCAGTATTTT	CASSFQGVGVDTQYF
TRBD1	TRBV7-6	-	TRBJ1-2	TGTGCCATTTTGGCCGGGACAGGGAGCGGCTACACCTTC	CAILAGTGSGYTF
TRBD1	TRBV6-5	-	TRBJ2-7	TGTGCCAGCAGTCCTCCGGGACAGGGCCTCGAGCAGTACTTC	CASSPPGQGLEQYF
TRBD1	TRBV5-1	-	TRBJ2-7	TGCGCCAGCAGCTCGACGTCCGGGACAGGTTCGTACGAGCAGTACTTC	CASSSTSGTGSYEQYF
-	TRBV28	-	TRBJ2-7	TGTGCCAGCATCCCACCTGGGAGTTCCTACGAGCAGTACTTC	CASIPPGSSYEQYF
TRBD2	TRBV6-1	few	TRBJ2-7	TGTGCCAGCAGTGGGAGCGGGGTTAGTTCCTACGAGCAGTACTTC	CASSGSGVSSYEQYF
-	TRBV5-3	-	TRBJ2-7	TGTGCCAGAACACGCAGGGCGGACGAGCAGTACTTC	CARTRRADEQYF
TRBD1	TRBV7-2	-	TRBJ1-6	TGTGCCAGCAGCCCATTCCTCGGACAGGGGAATTCACCCCTCCACTTT	CASSPFLGQGNSPLHF
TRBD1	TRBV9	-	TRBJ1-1	TGTGCCAGCAGCCCCCAGGGGGAGCTTAACACTGAAGCTTTCTTT	CASSPQGELNTEAFF
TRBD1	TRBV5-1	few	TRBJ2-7	TGCGCCAGCAGATGGACAGGGACAACCTACGAGCAGTACTTC	CASRWTGTTYEQYF
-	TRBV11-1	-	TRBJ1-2	TGTGCCAGCAGCTTAAACCCCCGGACAGTTAACTATGGCTACACCTTC	CASSLNPRTVNYGYTF
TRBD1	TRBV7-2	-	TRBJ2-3	TGTGCCAGCAGCCAACGACAGGGTTGGTCAGATACGCAGTATTTT	CASSQRQGWSDTQYF
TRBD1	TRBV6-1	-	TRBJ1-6	TGTGCCAGCAGTGATACCGGGACAGTTAATTCACCCCTCCACTTT	CASSDTGTVNSPLHF
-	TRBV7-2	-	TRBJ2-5	TGTGCCAGCAGCCCCGAGCGATTCAGCGGGACCCAGTACTTC	CASSPERFSGTQYF
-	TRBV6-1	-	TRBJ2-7	TGTGCCAGCAGTGAAGTGGACCGGACCTACGAGCAGTACTTC	CASSEVDRTYEQYF
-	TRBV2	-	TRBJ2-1	TGTGCCAGCAGGACCCAGATTTACAATGAGCAGTTCTTC	CASRTQIYNEQFF
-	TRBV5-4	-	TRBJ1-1	TGTGCCAGCAGCTTGATAACCCCGGGGAACACTGAAGCTTTCTTT	CASSLITPGNTEAFF
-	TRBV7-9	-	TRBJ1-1	TGTGCCAGCAGCAAGCCGGGAAGACTGAACACTGAAGCTTTCTTT	CASSKPGRLNTEAFF
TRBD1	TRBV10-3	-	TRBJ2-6	TGTGCCATCAGTGTTCCGGGACAGGGGGCCTCTGGGGCCAACGTCCTGACTTTC	CAISVPGQGASGANVLTF
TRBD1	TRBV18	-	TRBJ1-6	TGTGCCAGCTCCTCGCGGGACAGCCGGAATTCACCCCTCCACTTT	CASSSRDSRNSPLHF
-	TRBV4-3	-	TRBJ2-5	TGCGCCAGCAGCCAAGATTTAGGGGGGCACGAGACCCAGTACTTC	CASSQDLGGHETQYF
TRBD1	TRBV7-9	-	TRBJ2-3	TGTGCCAGCAGCTCGGGACAGGGACGAGGCACAGATACGCAGTATTTT	CASSSGQGRGTDTQYF
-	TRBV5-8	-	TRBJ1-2	TGTGCCAGCACCGGACACCGCTCTAACTATGGCTACACCTTC	CASTGHRSNYGYTF
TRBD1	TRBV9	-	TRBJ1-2	TGTGCCAGCAGCCCTCGGACAGGGGAGGGCTACACCTTC	CASSPRTGEGYTF
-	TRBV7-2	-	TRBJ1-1	TGTGCCAGCAGCTTGATGGGGGCCTCGAACACTGAAGCTTTCTTT	CASSLMGASNTEAFF
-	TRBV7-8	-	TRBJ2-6	TGTGCCAGCAGCTATAGGCAGGGTAACTCTGGGGCCAACGTCCTGACTTTC	CASSYRQGNSGANVLTF
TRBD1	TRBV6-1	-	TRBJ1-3	TGTGCCAGCAGTGAACAGACAGGGGGAAACACCATATATTTT	CASSEQTGGNTIYF
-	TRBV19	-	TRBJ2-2	TGTGCCAGTAGATCCGATCCGGGCACCGGGGAGCTGTTTTTT	CASRSDPGTGELFF
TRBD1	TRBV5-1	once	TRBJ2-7	TGCGCCAGCAGCTGGACAGGGCGGGACGAGCAGTACTTC	CASSWTGRDEQYF
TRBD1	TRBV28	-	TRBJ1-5	TGTGCCAGCAGCTGGGACAGTTATAGCAATCAGCCCCAGCATTTT	CASSWDSYSNQPQHF
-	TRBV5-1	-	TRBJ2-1	TGCGCCAGCAGCTTGACAGGGCTGAATGAGCAGTTCTTC	CASSLTGLNEQFF
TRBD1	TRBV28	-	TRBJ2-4	TGTGCCAGCCGTGACCGGGACAGTTGGCACTTC	CASRDRDSWHF
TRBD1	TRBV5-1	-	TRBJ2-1	TGCGCCAGCAGCTTATCGGGACAGAGTTACAATGAGCAGTTCTTC	CASSLSGQSYNEQFF
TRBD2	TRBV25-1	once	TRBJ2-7	TGTGCCAGCAGTCGATATGGGGGGGGCTCCTACGAGCAGTACTTC	CASSRYGGGSYEQYF
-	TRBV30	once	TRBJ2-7	TGTGCTCGTTCAATGGGGCTGGATTCCTACGAGCAGTACTTC	CARSMGLDSYEQYF
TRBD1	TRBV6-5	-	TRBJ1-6	TGTGCCAGCAGACAAGGACAGGTGAATTCACCCCTCCACTTT	CASRQGQVNSPLHF
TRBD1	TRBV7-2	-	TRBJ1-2	TGTGCCAGCAGCTTGAGAATGACAGGGACAGGGGGCTACACCTTC	CASSLRMTGTGGYTF
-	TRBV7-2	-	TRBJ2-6	TGTGCCAGCAGCTTTGGGTTGGGGAGAGCGGGGGCCAACGTCCTGACTTTC	CASSFGLGRAGANVLTF